This TCR beta chain was identified during a study of blood T cell repertoires in COVID-19. About the study: The United States, Italy and Spain supplied acute and convalescent COVID-19 samples. Sources were T cells, B-cell-depleted T cells, or PBMCs; the material itself was cDNA or gDNA.

Grouping used clinical history reported by participants in a survey and questionnaire. Profiling relied on immunoSEQ multiplex PCR, and the TCRdb table lists in-frame clones only, not all of them. The repertoire holds 360,000 or so clones, with 85% to 90% as singletons. The sequenced material came from PBMCs or T cells enriched from blood (not recorded which). The receptor's source is a woman aged 25-40 years who had recovered from COVID-19.

CDR3 sequence (DNA): TGTGCCAGCAGCGGGGACAGGGGGAACTATGGCTACACCTTC. It is translated as CASSGDRGNYGYTF. The V and J genes are TRBV9 and TRBJ1-2, with TRBD1 matching over 11 bases. Germline CDR1 SGDLS, CDR2 YYNGEE. The CDR3 length is 14 residues. V was clipped by 3 bases and J by 2 bases; unmatched bases: 0.